The sequence of this TCR beta chain was determined in a study of cytomegalovirus exposure and HLA in healthy donors. In the study overall: The roughly 120 validation repertoires used the same platform as the roughly 610 first-cohort repertoires, a later analysis reported.

Study-level points and caveats: A classifier reportedly called cytomegalovirus status with high sensitivity and specificity. One later analysis, an examination of the roughly 110 validation repertoires, found that first-cohort TCR clusters tended to co-occur in them.

To note about this clone: Antigen: not known.

J was trimmed by 5 bases and V by 5 bases; bases with no gene match: 10. The V gene's germline CDR1 is MRHNA and CDR2 SNTAGT. This CDR3 has 16 residues. Repertoires were generated with immunoSEQ multiplex PCR, while TCRdb's copy carries only in-frame clones and drops some. The sample lists about 220,000 clones; 75% to 90% were seen once. The V and J genes are TRBV6-4 and TRBJ2-1, with TRBD2 identical over 9 bases. The sequence was obtained from a woman between 25 and 40 years old in good health and CMV-seropositive. Sequencing was performed on PBMCs. The CDR3 loop reads CASSRLAGVGNNEQFF. Here the CDR3 DNA reads TGTGCCAGCAGTAGATTAGCGGGAGTAGGGAACAATGAGCAGTTCTTC.